The rows below give T cell receptor beta chains drawn from one sample of a study of cytomegalovirus exposure and HLA in healthy donors. Using immunoSEQ multiplex PCR, the repertoire was profiled, and TCRdb retains in-frame clones only, with some absent. The sample has about 210,000 clones. The specimen was PBMCs. The source of these receptors is a woman aged 25-40 years in good health and CMV-seropositive. Both conserved end residues are part of each CDR3. A D gene is named only where the DNA matches it firmly.

V gene: TRBV9
D gene: TRBD1
J gene: TRBJ2-5
CDR3 protein: CASSVGTGNKETQYF
CDR3 DNA: TGTGCCAGCAGCGTAGGGACAGGGAACAAAGAGACCCAGTACTTC

V gene: TRBV28
D gene: -
J gene: TRBJ1-2
CDR3 protein: CARTRSGAVSYGYTF
CDR3 DNA: TGTGCCAGGACCCGTTCAGGTGCAGTGAGCTATGGCTACACCTTC

V gene: TRBV6-5
D gene: -
J gene: TRBJ1-3
CDR3 protein: CASSTRRSGNTIYF
CDR3 DNA: TGTGCCAGCAGTACCCGGAGATCTGGAAACACCATATATTTT

V gene: TRBV10-3
D gene: -
J gene: TRBJ1-2
CDR3 protein: CAISESKGDYGYTF
CDR3 DNA: TGTGCCATCAGTGAGTCGAAGGGGGACTATGGCTACACCTTC

V gene: TRBV7-2
D gene: -
J gene: TRBJ1-3
CDR3 protein: CASSMTGSGNTIYF
CDR3 DNA: TGTGCCAGCAGCATGACAGGTTCTGGAAACACCATATATTTT

V gene: TRBV27
D gene: TRBD2
J gene: TRBJ2-4
CDR3 protein: CASSLRTSGRVLAKNIQYF
CDR3 DNA: TGTGCCAGCAGTTTGAGGACTAGCGGGAGGGTACTAGCCAAAAACATTCAGTACTTC

V gene: TRBV5-1
D gene: -
J gene: TRBJ2-7
CDR3 protein: CASSLAAGYEQYF
CDR3 DNA: TGCGCCAGCAGCTTGGCCGCAGGCTACGAGCAGTACTTC

V gene: TRBV5-1
D gene: TRBD2
J gene: TRBJ2-5
CDR3 protein: CASRIGSGGQETQYF
CDR3 DNA: TGCGCCAGCAGGATTGGTAGCGGGGGACAAGAGACCCAGTACTTC

V gene: TRBV19
D gene: -
J gene: TRBJ1-2
CDR3 protein: CASSIARGGSYGYTF
CDR3 DNA: TGTGCCAGTAGTATAGCCCGGGGGGGCTCCTATGGCTACACCTTC

V gene: TRBV14
D gene: -
J gene: TRBJ2-7
CDR3 protein: CASSQSFLSDEQYF
CDR3 DNA: TGTGCCAGCAGCCAGTCCTTTCTCTCGGACGAGCAGTACTTC

V gene: TRBV6-1
D gene: TRBD1
J gene: TRBJ2-7
CDR3 protein: CASSGDRTRQTYEQYF
CDR3 DNA: TGTGCCAGCAGTGGGGACAGGACCCGCCAGACCTACGAGCAGTACTTC

V gene: TRBV2
D gene: -
J gene: TRBJ2-5
CDR3 protein: CASRGDFQETQYF
CDR3 DNA: TGTGCCAGCAGGGGGGACTTCCAAGAGACCCAGTACTTC

V gene: TRBV19
D gene: -
J gene: TRBJ2-3
CDR3 protein: CASSHGTGEDTQYF
CDR3 DNA: TGTGCCAGTAGTCACGGGACGGGAGAAGATACGCAGTATTTT

V gene: TRBV6-5
D gene: TRBD1
J gene: TRBJ1-5
CDR3 protein: CASSYVTGPGQPQHF
CDR3 DNA: TGTGCCAGCAGTTACGTGACAGGGCCGGGACAGCCCCAGCATTTT

V gene: TRBV21-1
D gene: -
J gene: TRBJ2-3
CDR3 protein: CASSRTSDQHTQYF
CDR3 DNA: TGTGCCAGCAGCAGGACTAGCGACCAGCATACGCAGTATTTT

V gene: TRBV12-5
D gene: TRBD1
J gene: TRBJ2-7
CDR3 protein: CASARQGSYEQYF
CDR3 DNA: TGTGCTAGTGCTCGACAGGGGTCTTACGAGCAGTACTTC